This TCR beta chain was recorded in a study of OX40 agonist ivuxolimab in advanced cancers. Germline-derived CDR1 and CDR2 are SEHNR and FQNEAQ (reference sequence). The V gene lost 7 bases and the J gene lost 6 bases, with 19 bases spanning the gap. This CDR3 is 14 amino acids long. Clones were sequenced by immunoSEQ multiplex PCR, and TCRdb holds only the in-frame ones, with some missing. This sample has 42,000 or so clones, with approximately 86% found just once. The TCR comes from an adult with an advanced solid tumor such as melanoma, head and neck, liver or kidney cancer. The chain has TRBV7-9 and TRBJ2-7; D may correspond to TRBD1 or TRBD2 (5 bases each). Material: CD4+ or CD8+ T cells sorted from blood, obtained in a trial of the OX40 agonist ivuxolimab. The CDR3 sequence is CASTRVRDVGEQYF. For the CDR3, the DNA is TGTGCCAGCACCCGCGTGAGGGACGTAGGCGAGCAGTACTTC.